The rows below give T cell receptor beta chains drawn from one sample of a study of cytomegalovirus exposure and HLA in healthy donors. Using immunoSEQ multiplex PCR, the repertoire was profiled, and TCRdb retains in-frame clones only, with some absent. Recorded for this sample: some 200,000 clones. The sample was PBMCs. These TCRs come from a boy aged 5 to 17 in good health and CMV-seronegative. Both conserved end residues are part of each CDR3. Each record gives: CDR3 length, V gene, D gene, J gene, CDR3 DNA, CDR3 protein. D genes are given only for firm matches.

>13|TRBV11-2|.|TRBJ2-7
TGTGCCAGCACACCCGCAGGAACCTACGAGCAGTACTTC
CASTPAGTYEQYF
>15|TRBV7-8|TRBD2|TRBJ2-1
TGTGCCAGCAGCGGACCTAGCGGTGTAGGCGGAGAGCAGTTCTTC
CASSGPSGVGGEQFF
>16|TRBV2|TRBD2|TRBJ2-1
TGTGCCAGCAGTGAAATAGGACTAGCCCCCTACAATGAGCAGTTCTTC
CASSEIGLAPYNEQFF
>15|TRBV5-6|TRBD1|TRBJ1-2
TGTGCCAGCAGTCCCACTCACAGGGGAGACTATGGCTACACCTTC
CASSPTHRGDYGYTF
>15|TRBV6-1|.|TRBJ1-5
TGTGCCAGCAGTGGAGGGCCCTCTTGGAATCAGCCCCAGCATTTT
CASSGGPSWNQPQHF
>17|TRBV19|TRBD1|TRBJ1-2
TGTGCCAGTAGTATGGGGGACAGGGGCCGCCCGTGGCACGGCTACACCTTC
CASSMGDRGRPWHGYTF
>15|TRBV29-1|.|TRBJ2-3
TGCAGCATACCCGGCGGACAGACTAGCACAGATACGCAGTATTTT
CSIPGGQTSTDTQYF
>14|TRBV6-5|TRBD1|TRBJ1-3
TGTGCCAGCAGTTACCGAGACAGGGAGGACACCATATATTTT
CASSYRDREDTIYF
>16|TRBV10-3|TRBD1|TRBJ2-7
TGTGCCATCGTTTCGTCTATTGGGACAGGAGGATACGAGCAGTACTTC
CAIVSSIGTGGYEQYF
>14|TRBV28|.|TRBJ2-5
TGTGCCAGCACCGCGGACCCGCCAGGGGAGACCCAGTACTTC
CASTADPPGETQYF
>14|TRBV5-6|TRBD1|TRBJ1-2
TGTGCCAGCAGCAGGCCGGGACAGCTTTATGGCTACACCTTC
CASSRPGQLYGYTF
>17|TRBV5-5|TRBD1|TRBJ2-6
TGTGCCAGCAGCTTGTGGACAGGGGGAGCTGGGGCCAACGTCCTGACTTTC
CASSLWTGGAGANVLTF
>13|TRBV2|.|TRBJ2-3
TGTGCCAGCAGTGAAGGTCTTACAGATACGCAGTATTTT
CASSEGLTDTQYF
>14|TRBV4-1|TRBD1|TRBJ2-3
TGCGCCAGCAGCCAGGAGACAGGGGTCGATACGCAGTATTTT
CASSQETGVDTQYF
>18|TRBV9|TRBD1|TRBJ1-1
TGTGCCAGCAGCGCGAACGTGGGACAGGGGCCCATGAACACTGAAGCTTTCTTT
CASSANVGQGPMNTEAFF
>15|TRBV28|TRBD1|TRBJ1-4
TGTGCCAGCAGCCCTCCGGACAGGGGGAGGGAAAAACTGTTTTTT
CASSPPDRGREKLFF
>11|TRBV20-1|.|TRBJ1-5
TGCAGTGCTAGTGGTGAGCAGCCCCAGCATTTT
CSASGEQPQHF
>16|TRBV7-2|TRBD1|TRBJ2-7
TGTGCCAGCAGCTTAACGGGGGCAGGGGGCAGGTACGAGCAGTACTTC
CASSLTGAGGRYEQYF